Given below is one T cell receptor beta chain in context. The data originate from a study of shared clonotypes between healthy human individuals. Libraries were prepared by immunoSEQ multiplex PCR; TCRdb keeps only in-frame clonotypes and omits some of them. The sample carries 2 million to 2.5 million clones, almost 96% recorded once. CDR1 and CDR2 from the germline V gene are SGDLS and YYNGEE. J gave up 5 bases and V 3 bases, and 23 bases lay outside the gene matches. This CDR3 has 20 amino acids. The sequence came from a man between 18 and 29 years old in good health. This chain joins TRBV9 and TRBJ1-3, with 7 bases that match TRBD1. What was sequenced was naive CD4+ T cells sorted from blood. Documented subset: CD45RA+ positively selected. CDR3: CASSDPRDRDTKGNRNTIYF. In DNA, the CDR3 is TGTGCCAGCAGCGACCCCCGGGACAGAGATACTAAGGGGAACAGAAACACCATATATTTT.